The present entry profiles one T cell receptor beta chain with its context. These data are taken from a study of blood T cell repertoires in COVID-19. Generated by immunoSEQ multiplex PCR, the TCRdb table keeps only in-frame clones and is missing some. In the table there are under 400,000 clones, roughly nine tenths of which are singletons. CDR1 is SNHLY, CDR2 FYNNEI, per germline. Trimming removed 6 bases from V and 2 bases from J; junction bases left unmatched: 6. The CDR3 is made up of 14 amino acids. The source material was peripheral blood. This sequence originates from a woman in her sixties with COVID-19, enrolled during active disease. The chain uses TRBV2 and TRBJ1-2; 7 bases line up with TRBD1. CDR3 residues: CASSDRALNYGYTF. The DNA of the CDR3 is TGTGCCAGCAGCGACAGGGCTTTGAACTATGGCTACACCTTC.